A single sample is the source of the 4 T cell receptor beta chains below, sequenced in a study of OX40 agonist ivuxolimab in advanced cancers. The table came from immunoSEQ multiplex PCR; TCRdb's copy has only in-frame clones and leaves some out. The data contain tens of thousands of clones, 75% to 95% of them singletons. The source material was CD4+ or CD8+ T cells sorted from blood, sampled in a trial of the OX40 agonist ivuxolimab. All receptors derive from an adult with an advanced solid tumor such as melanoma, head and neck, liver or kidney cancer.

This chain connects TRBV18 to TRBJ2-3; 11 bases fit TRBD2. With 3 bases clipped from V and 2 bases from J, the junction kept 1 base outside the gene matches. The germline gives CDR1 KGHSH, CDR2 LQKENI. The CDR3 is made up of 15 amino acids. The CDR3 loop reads CASSPTSGDTDTQYF. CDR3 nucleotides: TGTGCCAGCTCACCGACTAGCGGGGACACAGATACGCAGTATTTT.

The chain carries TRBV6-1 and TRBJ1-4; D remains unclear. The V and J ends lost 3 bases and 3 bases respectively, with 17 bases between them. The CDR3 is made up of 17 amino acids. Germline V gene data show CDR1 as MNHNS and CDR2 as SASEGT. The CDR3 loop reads CASSEDWTGASNEKLFF. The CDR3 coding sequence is TGTGCCAGCAGTGAGGATTGGACGGGAGCTTCTAATGAAAAACTGTTTTTT.

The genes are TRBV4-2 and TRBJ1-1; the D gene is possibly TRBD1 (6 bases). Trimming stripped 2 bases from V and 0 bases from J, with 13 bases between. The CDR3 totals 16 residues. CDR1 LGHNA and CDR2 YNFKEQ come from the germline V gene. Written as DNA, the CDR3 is TGTGCCAGCAGCCAAATCAAAGGACAGATGAACACTGAAGCTTTCTTT. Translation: CASSQIKGQMNTEAFF.

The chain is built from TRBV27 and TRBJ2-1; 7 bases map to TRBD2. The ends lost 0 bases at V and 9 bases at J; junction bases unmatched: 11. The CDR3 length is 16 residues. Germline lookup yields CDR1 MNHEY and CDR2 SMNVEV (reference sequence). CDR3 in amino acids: CASSLSSSQASGEQFF. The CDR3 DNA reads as TGTGCCAGCAGTTTATCCTCGAGTCAAGCTAGCGGTGAGCAGTTCTTC.